This T cell receptor beta chain is drawn from a study of T cell changes during pregnancy in multiple sclerosis. The protocol was immunoSEQ multiplex PCR, while the TCRdb copy is restricted to in-frame clones and leaves out a portion. This sample has some 45,000 clones, with 75% to 95% found just once. V dropped 4 bases and J dropped 3 bases, with 7 bases sitting between them. Germline assignment: CDR1 MNHEY and CDR2 SMNVEV (reference sequence). There are 13 residues in the CDR3. The chain employs TRBV27 and TRBJ1-3, with D uncertain. This sequence was found in a female donor in good health, enrolled as a control in a pregnancy study. The sample in question was CD4+ T cells from peripheral blood mononuclear cells, obtained after pregnancy. CDR3 amino acids: CASSYRYGNTIYF. In nucleotides, the CDR3 is TGTGCCAGCAGTTATCGGTATGGAAACACCATATATTTT.